A single sample gave rise to the 14 T cell receptor beta chains below, sequenced in a study of CD8 T cells in Susac syndrome. Random hexamers primed reverse transcription of about 0.45 to 1 ug RNA. TCRdb redid the calling of the immunoSEQ multiplex PCR reads with MiXCR, one entry per CDR3 protein. The sample holds 200,000 to 250,000 distinct CDR3 sequences, around 95% seen once. Sequenced input: CD4+ T cells from PBMCs. Receptors originate from a human donor with multiple sclerosis.

This rearrangement joins TRBV29-1 to TRBJ2-7, with D perhaps matching TRBD1 (6 bases). CDR1 is SQVTM, CDR2 ANQGSEA, per germline. The ends were cut back, 6 bases at V and 7 bases at J, with 16 bases in the middle. The CDR3 has 12 amino acids. In DNA form, the CDR3 reads TGCAGCGTGTCCCCTAGGACAGCAGAGCAGTACTTC. It translates to CSVSPRTAEQYF.

The V gene is TRBV15, the J gene TRBJ1-5, with a tentative D call TRBD1 (6 bases). V dropped 0 bases and J dropped 7 bases, with 16 bases sitting between them. The CDR3 is 16 amino acids. Germline V CDR1 and CDR2: LNHNV, YYDKDF (reference sequence). The CDR3 region has the DNA TGTGCCACCAGCAGAGAAGGGGGATCAGGAGTCCAGCCCCAGCATTTT. This sequence encodes CATSREGGSGVQPQHF.

This clonotype was recorded once. The V call is TRBV20-1, the J call TRBJ1-1; D may be TRBD1 (5 bases). Trimming pared 1 base from V and 1 base from J, leaving 10 bases between. CDR1 DFQATT and CDR2 SNEGSKA come from the germline V gene (reference sequence). This CDR3 region has 14 residues. This CDR3 is CSARVTGGNTEAFF. The CDR3 region has the DNA TGCAGTGCTAGAGTTACGGGGGGGAACACTGAAGCTTTCTTT.

The chain joins TRBV23-1 to TRBJ1-1; TRBD1 might be the D (5 bases). TRBV23-1 is known as an ORF, though its function is uncertain. The CDR3 contains 16 residues. V was clipped by 3 bases and J by 6 bases, with 20 bases between them. The DNA for the CDR3 is TGCGCCAGCAGTCACGTTATCCTACAGGAGCGGGCTGAAGCTTTCTTT. Translation: CASSHVILQERAEAFF.

V usage is TRBV29-1 and J usage is TRBJ2-1; D is ambiguous. V was pared by 4 bases and J by 1 base, with 11 bases between. This CDR3 has 14 residues. Germline-derived CDR1 and CDR2 are SQVTM and ANQGSEA. CDR3 in amino acids: CSVGRPPSYNEQFF. The CDR3 DNA reads TGCAGCGTTGGACGGCCGCCTTCCTACAATGAGCAGTTCTTC.

This clonotype was seen more than once but under ten times. This chain uses TRBV30 with TRBJ1-1; D is perhaps TRBD1 (6 bases). Germline CDR1 and CDR2: GTSNPN and SVGIG (reference sequence). V lost 3 bases and J 9 bases, leaving 14 bases between the germline ends. CDR3 length equals 12 residues. CDR3: CAWSRLTGKAFF. CDR3 nucleotide sequence: TGTGCCTGGAGCAGACTTACAGGGAAAGCTTTCTTT.

The chain recombines TRBV29-1 with TRBJ1-1, with 9 bases fitting TRBD1. The CDR3 length is 13 residues. Losses at the gene ends were 5 bases for V and 4 bases for J; bases not matched to a gene: 5. Germline assignment: CDR1 SQVTM and CDR2 ANQGSEA. CDR3 DNA: TGCAGCGTTCCCGGGACAGGGCCCACTGAAGCTTTCTTT. The encoded protein is CSVPGTGPTEAFF.

This clonotype was recorded only once. This chain links TRBV7-3 with TRBJ2-2; D is unclear. The V gene lost 5 bases and the J gene lost 4 bases, with 8 bases spanning the gap. The germline CDR1 and CDR2 sequences are SGHTA and FQGTGA. The CDR3 length is 13 residues. CDR3 sequence reads: CASSLPPTGELFF. Written as DNA, the CDR3 is TGTGCCAGCAGCCTCCCCCCCACCGGGGAGCTGTTTTTT.

With respect to this clonotype: One end of the junction varies from germline; a read error may be responsible. V gene TRBV6-5 combines with J gene TRBJ1-6; D is unclear. This CDR3 is 13 amino acids long. The germline V gene encodes CDR1 MNHEY and CDR2 SVGAGI. This chain's CDR3 is CASSHMLNSPPHF. The CDR3 nucleotides read TGTGCCAGCTCTCATATGCTTAATTCACCCCCCCACTTT.

The chain recombines TRBV20-1 with TRBJ1-1; D unresolved. The CDR3 extends over 13 amino acids. The germline CDR1 and CDR2 sequences are DFQATT and SNEGSKA (reference sequence). V was trimmed by 3 bases and J by 1 base, leaving 9 bases between them. Here the CDR3 reads CSAREHGNTEAFF. In DNA, the CDR3 is TGCAGTGCTAGGGAACACGGGAACACTGAAGCTTTCTTT.

In its sample, this clonotype was seen once. This chain uses TRBV12-3 or TRBV12-4 with TRBJ1-1, with unresolved D. The CDR3 contains 12 residues. The V end lost 2 bases, the J end lost 8 bases, and 9 bases lay between the germline ends. CDR3 in DNA: TGTGCCAGCAGTTTAAAGGTAGTGGAAGCTTTCTTT. Translated: CASSLKVVEAFF.

This sequence joins TRBV12-3 or TRBV12-4 and TRBJ2-7; TRBD1 aligns across 9 bases. CDR3 length: 15 amino acids. V shed 6 bases and J 0 bases; nucleotides not matched to a gene: 6. As DNA, the CDR3 is TGTGCCAGCAGCACGGGACAGGGACACTCCTACGAGCAGTACTTC. It yields the protein CASSTGQGHSYEQYF.

V gene TRBV6-1 combines with J gene TRBJ1-6; the D gene is possibly TRBD1 (6 bases). The CDR3 length is 12 residues. The germline V and J ends were trimmed by 6 bases and 19 bases, with 19 bases remaining between them. Germline V gene data show CDR1 as MNHNS and CDR2 as SASEGT. Here the CDR3 DNA reads TGTGCCAGCAGCGGGCCGAACGGGAGGGGGCACTTT. This encodes CASSGPNGRGHF.

V gene TRBV28 combines with J gene TRBJ2-5, with 10 nucleotides matching TRBD2. The CDR3 is 16 residues long. V lost 3 bases, J lost 0 bases, and 4 bases stayed unmatched. CDR1 and CDR2 (germline): MDHEN, SYDVKM. The CDR3 DNA sequence: TGTGCCAGCAGTTTGGCGACTAGCGGGTACCAAGAGACCCAGTACTTC. It translates to CASSLATSGYQETQYF.